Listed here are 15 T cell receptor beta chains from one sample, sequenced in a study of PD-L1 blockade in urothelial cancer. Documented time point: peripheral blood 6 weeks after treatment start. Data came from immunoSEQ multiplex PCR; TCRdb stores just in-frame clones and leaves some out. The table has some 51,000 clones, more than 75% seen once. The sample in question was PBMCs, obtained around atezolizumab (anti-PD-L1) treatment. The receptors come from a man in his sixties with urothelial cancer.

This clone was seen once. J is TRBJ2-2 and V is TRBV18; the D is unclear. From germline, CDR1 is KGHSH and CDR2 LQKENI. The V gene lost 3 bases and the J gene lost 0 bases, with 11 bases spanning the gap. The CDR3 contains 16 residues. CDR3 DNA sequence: TGTGCCAGCTCACCCCCGACACTTTCGAACACCGGGGAGCTGTTTTTT. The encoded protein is CASSPPTLSNTGELFF.

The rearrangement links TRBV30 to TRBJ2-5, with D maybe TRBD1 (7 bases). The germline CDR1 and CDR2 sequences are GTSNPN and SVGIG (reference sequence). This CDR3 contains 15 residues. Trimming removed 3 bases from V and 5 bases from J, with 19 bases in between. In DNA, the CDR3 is TGTGCCTGGAGGGAGGGGGCAAAGAGAGGGGAGACCCAGTACTTC. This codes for CAWREGAKRGETQYF. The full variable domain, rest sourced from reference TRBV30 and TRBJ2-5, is SQTIHQWPATLVQPVGSPLSLECTVEGTSNPNLYWYRQAAGRGLQLLFYSVGIGQISSEVPQNLSASRPQDRQFILSSKKLLLSDSGFYLCAWREGAKRGETQYFGPGTRLLVL.

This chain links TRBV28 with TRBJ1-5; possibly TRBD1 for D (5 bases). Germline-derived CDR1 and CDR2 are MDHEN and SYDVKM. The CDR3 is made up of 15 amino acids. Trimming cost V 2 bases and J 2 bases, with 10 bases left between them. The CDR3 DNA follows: TGTGCCAGCAGTTTAGACAGCGTTGGCAATCAGCCCCAGCATTTT. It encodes CASSLDSVGNQPQHF.

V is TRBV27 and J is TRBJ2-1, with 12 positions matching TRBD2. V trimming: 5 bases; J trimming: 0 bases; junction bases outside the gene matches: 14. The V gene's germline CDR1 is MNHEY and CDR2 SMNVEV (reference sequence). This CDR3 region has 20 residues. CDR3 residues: CASSTYYGLAGKSSYNEQFF. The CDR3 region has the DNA TGTGCCAGCAGTACCTACTACGGACTAGCGGGGAAGAGCTCCTACAATGAGCAGTTCTTC.

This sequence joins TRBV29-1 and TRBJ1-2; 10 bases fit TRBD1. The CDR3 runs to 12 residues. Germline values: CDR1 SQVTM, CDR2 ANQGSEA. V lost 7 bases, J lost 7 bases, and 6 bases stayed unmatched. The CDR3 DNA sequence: TGCAGCGGACGGGGACAGGGGTCTGGCTACACCTTC. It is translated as CSGRGQGSGYTF.

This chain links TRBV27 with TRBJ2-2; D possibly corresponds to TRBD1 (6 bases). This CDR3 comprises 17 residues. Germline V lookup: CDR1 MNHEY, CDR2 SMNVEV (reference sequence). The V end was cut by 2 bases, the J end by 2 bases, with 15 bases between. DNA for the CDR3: TGTGCCAGCAGTTTAAGTCAACTGACAGGAAACACCGGGGAGCTGTTTTTT. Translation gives CASSLSQLTGNTGELFF.

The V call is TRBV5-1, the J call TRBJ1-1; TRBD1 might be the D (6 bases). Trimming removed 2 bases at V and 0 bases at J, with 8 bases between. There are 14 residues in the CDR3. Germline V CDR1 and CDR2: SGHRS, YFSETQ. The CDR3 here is CASSFQGMNTEAFF. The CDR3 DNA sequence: TGCGCCAGCAGCTTTCAGGGGATGAACACTGAAGCTTTCTTT.

The CDR3 is CASSFTQGNEQFF. The DNA of the CDR3 is TGCGCCAGCAGCTTTACCCAGGGCAATGAGCAGTTCTTC. The chain combines TRBV5-1 with TRBJ2-1, with D possibly being TRBD1 (5 bases). Per the germline V gene, CDR1 is SGHRS and CDR2 is YFSETQ. The length of the CDR3 is 13 residues. With 2 bases removed from V and 6 bases from J, the gap between germline ends came to 9 bases.

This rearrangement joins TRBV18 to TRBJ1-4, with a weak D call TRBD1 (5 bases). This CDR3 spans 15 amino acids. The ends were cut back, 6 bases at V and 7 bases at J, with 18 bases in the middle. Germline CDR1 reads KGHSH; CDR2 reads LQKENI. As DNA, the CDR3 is TGTGCCAGCTCCCAACAGGAGGGCGACCCTGAAAAACTGTTTTTT. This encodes CASSQQEGDPEKLFF. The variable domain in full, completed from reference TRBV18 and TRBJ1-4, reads NAGVMQNPRHLVRRRGQEARLRCSPMKGHSHVYWYRQLPEEGLKFMVYLQKENIIDESGMPKERFSAEFPKEGPSILRIQQVVRGDSAAYFCASSQQEGDPEKLFFGSGTQLSVL.

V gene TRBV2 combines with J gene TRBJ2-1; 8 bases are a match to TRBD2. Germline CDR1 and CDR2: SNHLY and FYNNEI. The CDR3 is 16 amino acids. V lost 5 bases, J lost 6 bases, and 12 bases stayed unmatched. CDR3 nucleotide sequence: TGTGCCAGCAGTTTTAGCGTTAGTCTAGCGGGCAATGAGCAGTTCTTC. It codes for CASSFSVSLAGNEQFF.

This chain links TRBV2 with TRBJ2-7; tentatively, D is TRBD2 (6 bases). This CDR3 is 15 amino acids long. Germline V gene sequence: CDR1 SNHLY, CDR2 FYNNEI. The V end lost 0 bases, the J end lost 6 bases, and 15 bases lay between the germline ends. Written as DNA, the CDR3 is TGTGCCAGCAGTGAAGCCCTGGGGGACTCTTGCGAGCAGTACTTC. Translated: CASSEALGDSCEQYF.

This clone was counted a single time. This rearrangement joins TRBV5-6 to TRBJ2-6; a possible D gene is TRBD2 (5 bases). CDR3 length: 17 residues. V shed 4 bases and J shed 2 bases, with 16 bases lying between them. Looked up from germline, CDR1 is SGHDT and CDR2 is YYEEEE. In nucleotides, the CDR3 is TGTGCCAGCAGCCCTGGCCCGGGGAAGACTGGGGCCAACGTCCTGACTTTC. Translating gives CASSPGPGKTGANVLTF.

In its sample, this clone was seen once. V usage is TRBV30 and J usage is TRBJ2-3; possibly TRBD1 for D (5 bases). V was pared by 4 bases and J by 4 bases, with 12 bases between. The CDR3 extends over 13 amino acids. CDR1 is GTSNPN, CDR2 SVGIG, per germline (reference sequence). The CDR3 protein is CAWTGRRPDTQYF. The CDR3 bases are TGTGCCTGGACAGGGCGGAGACCAGATACGCAGTATTTT.

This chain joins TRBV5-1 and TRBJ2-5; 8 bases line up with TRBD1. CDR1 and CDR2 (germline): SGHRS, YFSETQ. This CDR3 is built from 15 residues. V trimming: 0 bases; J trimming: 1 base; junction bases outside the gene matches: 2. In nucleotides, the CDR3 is TGCGCCAGCAGCTTGGCGACAGGGGTCCAAGAGACCCAGTACTTC. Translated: CASSLATGVQETQYF. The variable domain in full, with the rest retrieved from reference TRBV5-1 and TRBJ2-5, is KAGVTQTPRYLIKTRGQQVTLSCSPISGHRSVSWYQQTPGQGLQFLFEYFSETQRNKGNFPGRFSGRQFSNSRSEMNVSTLELGDSALYLCASSLATGVQETQYFGPGTRLLVL.

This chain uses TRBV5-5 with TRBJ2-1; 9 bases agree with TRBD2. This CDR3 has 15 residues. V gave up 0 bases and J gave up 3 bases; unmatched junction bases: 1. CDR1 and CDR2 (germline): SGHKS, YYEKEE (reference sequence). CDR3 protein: CASSLALAGYNEQFF. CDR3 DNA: TGTGCCAGCAGCTTGGCACTAGCGGGCTACAATGAGCAGTTCTTC.